These T cell receptor beta chains were read from a single sample in a study of cytomegalovirus exposure and HLA in healthy donors. TCRdb keeps only in-frame clones here, not all; method: immunoSEQ multiplex PCR. The repertoire holds 150,000 to 200,000 clones, with 90% to 97% as singletons. Sample: PBMCs. Source of these receptors: a woman between 18 and 30 years old in good health and CMV-seronegative. Each CDR3 is given with its conserved first and last residue. A D gene is named only where the DNA matches it firmly. Only some rows state a clone size, as once, few, many or a class for expanded clones.

j_gene: TRBJ2-2
d_gene: TRBD2
abundance: once
v_gene: TRBV7-2
len: 16
CDR3aa: CASSPQGAGKDGELFF
CDR3nt: TGTGCCAGCAGCCCCCAGGGAGCGGGGAAGGACGGGGAGCTGTTTTTT

j_gene: TRBJ2-3
d_gene: TRBD2
abundance: .
v_gene: TRBV6-1
len: 15
CDR3aa: CASSIGRTSTDTQYF
CDR3nt: TGTGCCAGCAGTATCGGGAGGACTAGCACAGATACGCAGTATTTT

j_gene: TRBJ2-7
d_gene: .
abundance: .
v_gene: TRBV5-6
len: 15
CDR3aa: CASSGMGRSSYEQYF
CDR3nt: TGTGCCAGCAGCGGCATGGGCAGAAGCTCCTACGAGCAGTACTTC

j_gene: TRBJ2-3
d_gene: .
abundance: .
v_gene: TRBV19
len: 15
CDR3aa: CASSNRGRDTDTQYF
CDR3nt: TGTGCCAGTAGTAATAGGGGTAGGGACACAGATACGCAGTATTTT

j_gene: TRBJ2-7
d_gene: TRBD2
abundance: once
v_gene: TRBV4-2
len: 15
CDR3aa: CASSQAGRGAYEQYF
CDR3nt: TGTGCCAGCAGCCAAGCAGGGCGGGGGGCCTACGAGCAGTACTTC

j_gene: TRBJ2-7
d_gene: .
abundance: .
v_gene: TRBV5-1
len: 15
CDR3aa: CASSSAPQGPYEQYF
CDR3nt: TGCGCCAGCAGCTCCGCGCCACAGGGCCCCTACGAGCAGTACTTC

j_gene: TRBJ1-3
d_gene: .
abundance: .
v_gene: TRBV4-3
len: 15
CDR3aa: CASSQDRSSGNTIYF
CDR3nt: TGCGCCAGCAGCCAAGACCGTAGCTCTGGAAACACCATATATTTT

j_gene: TRBJ1-4
d_gene: .
abundance: once
v_gene: TRBV5-1
len: 14
CDR3aa: CASRQGGTNEKLFF
CDR3nt: TGCGCCAGCAGGCAAGGGGGAACTAATGAAAAACTGTTTTTT

j_gene: TRBJ2-1
d_gene: .
abundance: .
v_gene: TRBV5-1
len: 15
CDR3aa: CASSVGQKTYNEQFF
CDR3nt: TGCGCCAGCAGCGTAGGACAGAAAACCTACAATGAGCAGTTCTTC

j_gene: TRBJ1-2
d_gene: .
abundance: .
v_gene: TRBV7-9
len: 13
CDR3aa: CASSQPERYGYTF
CDR3nt: TGTGCCAGCAGCCAACCGGAGAGGTATGGCTACACCTTC

j_gene: TRBJ1-6
d_gene: .
abundance: .
v_gene: TRBV2
len: 15
CDR3aa: CASLSMGLTNSPLHF
CDR3nt: TGTGCCAGCCTCTCCATGGGACTGACGAATTCACCCCTCCACTTT

j_gene: TRBJ2-3
d_gene: .
abundance: .
v_gene: TRBV4-2
len: 17
CDR3aa: CASSPIKRGTGLDTQYF
CDR3nt: TGTGCCAGCAGCCCGATAAAGCGGGGGACAGGGTTAGATACGCAGTATTTT

j_gene: TRBJ1-5
d_gene: TRBD1
abundance: .
v_gene: TRBV11-1
len: 14
CDR3aa: CASSSLQGNQPQHF
CDR3nt: TGTGCCAGCAGCTCCTTACAGGGGAATCAGCCCCAGCATTTT

j_gene: TRBJ2-5
d_gene: .
abundance: .
v_gene: TRBV7-2
len: 15
CDR3aa: CASSLGRGLQETQYF
CDR3nt: TGTGCCAGCAGCTTAGGGAGGGGATTACAAGAGACCCAGTACTTC

j_gene: TRBJ2-6
d_gene: .
abundance: few
v_gene: TRBV14
len: 15
CDR3aa: CASSHLSSGANVLTF
CDR3nt: TGTGCCAGCAGCCATTTGAGCTCTGGGGCCAACGTCCTGACTTTC

j_gene: TRBJ2-1
d_gene: TRBD2
abundance: .
v_gene: TRBV5-6
len: 15
CDR3aa: CASSFLASGAHEQFF
CDR3nt: TGTGCCAGCAGCTTCTTGGCTAGCGGGGCCCATGAGCAGTTCTTC

j_gene: TRBJ2-3
d_gene: TRBD1
abundance: .
v_gene: TRBV11-3
len: 14
CDR3aa: CASSSGQTTDTQYF
CDR3nt: TGTGCCAGCAGCTCGGGACAGACCACAGATACGCAGTATTTT

j_gene: TRBJ1-1
d_gene: .
abundance: .
v_gene: TRBV11-3
len: 13
CDR3aa: CASSKQENTEAFF
CDR3nt: TGTGCCAGCAGCAAACAGGAAAACACTGAAGCTTTCTTT

j_gene: TRBJ2-7
d_gene: TRBD1
abundance: .
v_gene: TRBV6-6
len: 16
CDR3aa: CASSAAGTGYSYEQYF
CDR3nt: TGTGCCAGCAGCGCAGCCGGGACAGGGTACTCCTACGAGCAGTACTTC

j_gene: TRBJ1-6
d_gene: .
abundance: .
v_gene: TRBV2
len: 15
CDR3aa: CASSEPGGGYSPLHF
CDR3nt: TGTGCCAGCAGTGAACCCGGGGGAGGGTATTCACCCCTCCACTTT

j_gene: TRBJ2-1
d_gene: TRBD2
abundance: .
v_gene: TRBV13
len: 14
CDR3aa: CASSSPGGYNEQFF
CDR3nt: TGTGCCAGCAGCTCCCCGGGGGGTTACAATGAGCAGTTCTTC

j_gene: TRBJ1-1
d_gene: .
abundance: .
v_gene: TRBV4-2
len: 16
CDR3aa: CASSQDLKGGFPEAFF
CDR3nt: TGTGCCAGCAGCCAAGATCTTAAGGGGGGGTTCCCTGAAGCTTTCTTT

j_gene: TRBJ2-7
d_gene: .
abundance: .
v_gene: TRBV9
len: 15
CDR3aa: CASSAGGQGGYEQYF
CDR3nt: TGTGCCAGCAGCGCTGGGGGGCAGGGGGGTTACGAGCAGTACTTC

j_gene: TRBJ1-3
d_gene: TRBD1
abundance: .
v_gene: TRBV5-4
len: 15
CDR3aa: CASSVDRGVRNTIYF
CDR3nt: TGTGCCAGCAGCGTGGACAGGGGAGTTAGAAACACCATATATTTT